This TCR beta chain derives from a study of cytomegalovirus exposure and HLA in healthy donors. Study observations and caveats: Researchers had no immune exposure information except CMV serostatus available.

PCR involved 60 Vbeta and 13 Jbeta primers. Repertoires were generated with immunoSEQ multiplex PCR, while TCRdb's copy carries only in-frame clones and drops some. This sample has roughly 100,000 clones; around 77% occur once, and the top ten carry 9.6%. The CDR3 covers 14 residues. The trim removed 6 bases at V and 6 bases at J, leaving 8 bases unmatched. Per germline, CDR1 MDHEN and CDR2 SYDVKM. A note on this clone: The antigen is undetermined. Other DNA variants within this sample encode the same CDR3.

The sample taken for sequencing was PBMCs. This sequence originates from a male donor in good health and CMV-seropositive. V gene TRBV28 combines with J gene TRBJ1-5; 7 positions match TRBD1. Written as DNA, the CDR3 is TGTGCCAGCAGCCCGCAGGGGGTTTTTCAGCCCCAGCATTTT. As protein: CASSPQGVFQPQHF.